The 10 T cell receptor beta chains below all came from one sample that was sequenced in a study of beta chain features in type 1 diabetes. What was sequenced were expressed TCRB transcripts, since all of the isolated RNA had been reverse transcribed. Sequenced by immunoSEQ multiplex PCR; TCRdb stores in-frame clones only, minus some. The table lists around 190,000 clones, 10% to 15% of them singletons. The sequencing input was central memory CD4+ T cells from blood. These receptors came from a woman in her late teens or twenties in good health.

This clone was counted a few times. V usage is TRBV2 and J usage is TRBJ2-7; a possible D gene is TRBD1 (5 bases). Trimming shortened V by 6 bases and J by 3 bases, and 9 bases separated the two germline ends. This CDR3 is 12 amino acids long. CDR1 is SNHLY and CDR2 is FYNNEI in the germline V gene. The CDR3 DNA reads TGTGCCAGCAGAGAGACAGACTACGAGCAGTACTTC. This encodes CASRETDYEQYF.

The chain recombines TRBV7-2 with TRBJ2-5; 15 nucleotides align to TRBD2. CDR3 length equals 16 residues. Trimming cost V 4 bases and J 7 bases; bases outside gene matches: 7. Germline CDR1 and CDR2: SGHTA and FQGNSA. CDR3: CASSSRTSGRVGTQYF. DNA for the CDR3: TGTGCCAGCAGCTCGAGGACTAGCGGGAGGGTGGGGACCCAGTACTTC.

This clone occurred a few times. This chain connects TRBV29-1 to TRBJ1-2; unclear D gene. CDR3 size: 11 residues. Germline lookup yields CDR1 SQVTM and CDR2 ANQGSEA. V lost 4 bases to trimming and J lost 4 bases, with 7 bases between them. The CDR3 coding sequence is TGCAGCGTTGGGGAGGGCTATGGCTACACCTTC. This sequence encodes CSVGEGYGYTF. Full variable domain (missing parts from reference TRBV29-1 and TRBJ1-2): SAVISQKPSRDICQRGTSLTIQCQVDSQVTMMFWYRQQPGQSLTLIATANQGSEATYESGFVIDKFPISRPNLTFSTLTVSNMSPEDSSIYLCSVGEGYGYTFGSGTRLTVV.

This clone was found many times. The chain is built from TRBV2 and TRBJ2-1, with TRBD2 identical over 11 bases. CDR1 and CDR2 from the germline V gene are SNHLY and FYNNEI. V gave up 4 bases and J gave up 7 bases; unmatched junction bases: 6. There are 15 residues in the CDR3. The CDR3 DNA reads as TGTGCCAGCAGTGGACTAGCGGGGTTGGTGAATGAGCAGTTCTTC. Its protein is CASSGLAGLVNEQFF. Supplemented by reference TRBV2 and TRBJ2-1, the full variable domain reads EPEVTQTPSHQVTQMGQEVILRCVPISNHLYFYWYRQILGQKVEFLVSFYNNEISEKSEIFDDQFSVERPDGSNFTLKIRSTKLEDSAMYFCASSGLAGLVNEQFFGPGTRLTVL.

In its sample, this clone was seen a few times. This same CDR3 is encoded by further DNA sequences in the sample. V gene TRBV28 combines with J gene TRBJ1-1; a weak D match, TRBD1 (5 bases). This CDR3 is built from 14 residues. The germline V gene encodes CDR1 MDHEN and CDR2 SYDVKM. V lost 1 base to trimming and J lost 4 bases, with 10 bases between them. CDR3 amino acids: CASSLLGQGTEAFF. The CDR3 coding sequence is TGTGCCAGCAGTTTATTGGGGCAGGGCACTGAAGCTTTCTTT. Full variable domain (missing parts from reference TRBV28 and TRBJ1-1): DVKVTQSSRYLVKRTGEKVFLECVQDMDHENMFWYRQDPGLGLRLIYFSYDVKMKEKGDIPEGYSVSREKKERFSLILESASTNQTSMYLCASSLLGQGTEAFFGQGTRLTVV.

This chain joins TRBV19 and TRBJ1-2; 8 bases align to TRBD1. CDR3 length: 14 residues. Germline V CDR1 and CDR2: LNHDA, SQIVND (reference sequence). With V trimmed by 5 bases and J by 4 bases, 6 bases remained unmatched. The CDR3 DNA reads as TGTGCCAGTAGTCCTCCAGGGGGCGGCTATGGCTACACCTTC. This encodes CASSPPGGGYGYTF.

This clone has only a few counts. The rearrangement joins TRBV30 to TRBJ2-7, with 10 positions matching TRBD2. The CDR3 sequence is 14 residues long. Germline assignment: CDR1 GTSNPN and CDR2 SVGIG (reference sequence). The V segment lost 5 bases and the J segment 2 bases; nucleotides outside the gene matches: 6. CDR3 nucleotide sequence: TGTGCCTGGGTTGGGACTAGCGCAACCTACGAGCAGTACTTC. The encoded protein is CAWVGTSATYEQYF.

The sample holds a few counts of this clone. V gene TRBV28 combines with J gene TRBJ1-5; D is possibly TRBD1 (6 bases). Germline-derived CDR1 and CDR2 are MDHEN and SYDVKM. The CDR3 is 14 residues long. V gave up 5 bases and J gave up 12 bases, with 20 bases separating them. CDR3 bases: TGTGCCAGCAGTAATCTAGGAGCACAGGGTTTCCAGCATTTT. Amino acid sequence: CASSNLGAQGFQHF.

The chain combines TRBV5-1 with TRBJ2-1; possible D gene TRBD1, 5 bases. The CDR3 has 14 amino acids. The V gene's germline CDR1 is SGHRS and CDR2 YFSETQ. V was cut by 4 bases and J by 3 bases, with 11 bases left in between. The chain's CDR3 is CASSPPTGYNEQFF. The CDR3 bases are TGCGCCAGCAGCCCTCCCACAGGCTACAATGAGCAGTTCTTC.

This clone has a handful of counts. The chain links TRBV5-4 to TRBJ1-1; D is ambiguous. V was clipped by 4 bases and J by 11 bases, with 15 bases between them. Germline V gene lookup returns CDR1 SGHNT and CDR2 YYREEE (reference sequence). CDR3 length equals 12 residues. The CDR3 bases are TGTGCCAGCAGCCTCAACAGTAGAGTGGCTTTCTTT. Amino acid sequence: CASSLNSRVAFF. The full variable domain, in which reference TRBV5-4 and TRBJ1-1 provide the parts outside the CDR3, is ETGVTQSPTHLIKTRGQQVTLRCSSQSGHNTVSWYQQALGQGPQFIFQYYREEENGRGNFPPRFSGLQFPNYSSELNVNALELDDSALYLCASSLNSRVAFFGQGTRLTVV.